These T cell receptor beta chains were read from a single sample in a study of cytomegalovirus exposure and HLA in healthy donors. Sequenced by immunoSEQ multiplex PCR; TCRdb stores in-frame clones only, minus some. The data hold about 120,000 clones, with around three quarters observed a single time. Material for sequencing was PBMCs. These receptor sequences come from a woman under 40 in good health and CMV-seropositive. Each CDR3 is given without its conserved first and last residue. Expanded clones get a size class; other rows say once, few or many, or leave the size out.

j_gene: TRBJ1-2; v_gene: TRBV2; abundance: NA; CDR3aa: ASRGTGSPLEGYT
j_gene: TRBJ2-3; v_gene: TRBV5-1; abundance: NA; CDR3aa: ASSLISGVSTDTQY
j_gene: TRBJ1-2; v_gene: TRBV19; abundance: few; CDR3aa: ASSPGTVYGYT
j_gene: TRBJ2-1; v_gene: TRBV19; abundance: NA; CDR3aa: ASSIVSGGNEQF
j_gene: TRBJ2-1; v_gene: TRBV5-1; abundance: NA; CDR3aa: ASSTWTSGGYNEQF
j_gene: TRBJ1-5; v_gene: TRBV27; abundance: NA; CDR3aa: ASRRTGGNQPQH
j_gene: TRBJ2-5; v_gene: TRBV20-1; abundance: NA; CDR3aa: TVPFTQY
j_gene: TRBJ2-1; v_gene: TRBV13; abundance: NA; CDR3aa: ASSFMGTGKYNEQF
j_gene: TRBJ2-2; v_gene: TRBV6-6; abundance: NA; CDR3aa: ASRASEGSNTGELF
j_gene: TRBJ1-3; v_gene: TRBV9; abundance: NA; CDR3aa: ASSPRTGSENTIY
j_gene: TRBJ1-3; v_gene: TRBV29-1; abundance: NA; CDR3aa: SVVGGTNFEGNTIY
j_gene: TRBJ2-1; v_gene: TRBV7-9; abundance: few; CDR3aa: ASSPGTSRWDEQF
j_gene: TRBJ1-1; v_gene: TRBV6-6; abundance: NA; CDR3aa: ASNDGSIHTEAF
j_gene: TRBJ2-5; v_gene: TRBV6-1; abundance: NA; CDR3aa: ASSEVRGPGGLQETQY
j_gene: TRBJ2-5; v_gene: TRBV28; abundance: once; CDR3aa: ASSSPGTQY
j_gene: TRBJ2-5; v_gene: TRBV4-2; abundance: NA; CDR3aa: ASSQMGGGGAGETQY
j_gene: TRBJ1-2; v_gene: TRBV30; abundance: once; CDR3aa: AWSGGPQNYGYT
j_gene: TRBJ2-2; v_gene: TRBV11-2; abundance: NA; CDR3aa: ASSRGLAATGELF
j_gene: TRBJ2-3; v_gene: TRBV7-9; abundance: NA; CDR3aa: ASSSKKTGSTDTQY